The next 22 T cell receptor beta chains were all read from a single sample in a study of T cells in Graves' hyperthyroidism and ophthalmopathy. The TCR beta CDR3 regions underwent amplification using RNA transcripts as the source. First-round RT-PCR with HTBI primers amplified the TCR CDR3 region. TCRdb ran MiXCR on the multiplex PCR reads and lists one entry per CDR3 protein. This sample yields roughly 710,000 distinct CDR3 sequences, of which approximately 40% are seen a single time; roughly 31% belongs to the top ten. Input material: blood. The receptors here all came from a woman in her thirties or forties with Graves' hyperthyroidism.

This clonotype was recorded at least ten times. The chain recombines TRBV7-9 with TRBJ2-7; 7 nucleotides agree with TRBD1. The J segment lost 5 bases and the V segment lost 3 bases, leaving 7 bases of the junction unmatched. Germline CDR1 and CDR2: SEHNR and FQNEAQ (reference sequence). This CDR3 is 14 amino acids long. The CDR3 nucleotides read TGTGCCAGCAGCTTCTCACAGGGGTACGACGAGCAGTACTTC. It codes for CASSFSQGYDEQYF.

This clonotype has at least ten counts. The rearrangement joins TRBV6-2 or TRBV6-3 to TRBJ1-6, with no clear D. This CDR3 has 14 residues. The germline V gene has CDR1 MNHEY and CDR2 SVGEGT. The V end was cut by 8 bases, the J end by 8 bases, with 16 bases between. The CDR3 coding sequence is TGTGCCAGCCATCGACGCGGCCCAGATTCACCCCTCCACTTT. It codes for CASHRRGPDSPLHF.

V is TRBV7-6 and J is TRBJ1-2; 7 positions agree with TRBD1. Germline trimming cut 1 base from V and 8 bases from J; bases unmatched to any gene: 4. CDR3 length equals 13 residues. Germline CDR1 reads SGHVS; CDR2 reads FNYEAQ. The CDR3 region is CASSLGGGMGYTF. Written as DNA, the CDR3 is TGTGCCAGCAGCTTAGGAGGGGGCATGGGCTACACCTTC.

The J gene is TRBJ1-3, the V gene TRBV19; no clear D. The CDR3 contains 15 residues. The V gene's germline CDR1 is LNHDA and CDR2 SQIVND (reference sequence). The germline V and J ends were trimmed by 3 bases and 0 bases, with 9 bases remaining between them. This CDR3 is CASSMLDGSGNTIYF. The CDR3 region has the DNA TGTGCCAGTAGTATGCTCGACGGCTCTGGAAACACCATATATTTT.

The rearrangement joins TRBV15 to TRBJ1-2, with a tentative D call TRBD1 (6 bases). The CDR3 is made up of 12 amino acids. Trimming took 5 bases from V and 11 from J, leaving 15 bases between them. Germline CDR1 and CDR2: LNHNV and YYDKDF (reference sequence). In DNA, the CDR3 is TGTGCCACCAGCTACGACATAGGGGGGTACACCTTC. Translating it yields CATSYDIGGYTF.

The chain is built from TRBV10-2 and TRBJ1-1, with D hard to call. This CDR3 region has 13 residues. Germline V gene data show CDR1 as WSHSY and CDR2 as SAAADI. V lost 6 bases and J lost 4, with 12 bases in between. CDR3 DNA: TGCGCCAGCAGGCATCCCCGGGCCACTGAAGCTTTCTTT. It yields the protein CASRHPRATEAFF.

The sample holds many counts of this clonotype. The chain recombines TRBV7-9 with TRBJ1-5; 11 bases are shared with TRBD1. CDR3 length: 19 residues. The V and J ends lost 0 bases and 5 bases, in that order; junction bases with no gene match: 12. Germline V gene sequence: CDR1 SEHNR, CDR2 FQNEAQ (reference sequence). The CDR3 is CASSLAVSVWDRGYQPQHF. CDR3 sequence (DNA): TGTGCCAGCAGCTTAGCAGTTTCGGTTTGGGACAGGGGGTATCAGCCCCAGCATTTT.

V gene TRBV10-3 combines with J gene TRBJ1-2; D is perhaps TRBD1 (5 bases). Germline V lookup: CDR1 ENHRY, CDR2 SYGVKD. V gave up 8 bases and J gave up 2 bases, with 12 bases separating them. The CDR3 length is 13 residues. The CDR3 DNA is TGTGCCATCGGGGCAGAGACAAACTATGGCTACACCTTC. The encoded protein is CAIGAETNYGYTF.

This clonotype was counted many times. The rearrangement uses TRBV7-9 and TRBJ1-2; the D is unclear. V dropped 6 bases and J dropped 7 bases, with 12 bases sitting between them. The germline V gene encodes CDR1 SEHNR and CDR2 FQNEAQ (reference sequence). The CDR3 totals 12 residues. The chain's CDR3 is CASSSEGSGYTF. DNA of the CDR3: TGTGCCAGCAGTTCAGAAGGGTCTGGCTACACCTTC. The full variable domain, completed using reference TRBV7-9 and TRBJ1-2, is DTGVSQNPRHKITKRGQNVTFRCDPISEHNRLYWYRQTLGQGPEFLTYFQNEAQLEKSRLLSDRFSAERPKGSFSTLEIQRTEQGDSAMYLCASSSEGSGYTFGSGTRLTVV.

The chain links TRBV15 to TRBJ2-3; 9 bases line up with TRBD1. From germline, CDR1 is LNHNV and CDR2 YYDKDF (reference sequence). The CDR3 runs 14 residues. V shed 5 bases and J 11 bases; nucleotides not matched to a gene: 11. The CDR3 loop reads CATSHGQGSSRQYF. In nucleotides, the CDR3 is TGTGCCACCAGCCACGGACAGGGGAGTTCACGGCAGTATTTT.

This clonotype turned up a few times. The chain combines TRBV12-3 or TRBV12-4 with TRBJ1-1; the match to TRBD1 covers 7 bases. The V gene end was trimmed by 6 bases and the J gene end by 4 bases; junction bases not matched to a gene: 8. The CDR3 runs 14 residues. The CDR3 is CASREGAVTTEAFF. The CDR3 nucleotides read TGTGCCAGCAGGGAGGGGGCAGTCACCACTGAAGCTTTCTTT.

The chain carries TRBV3-1 and TRBJ2-7; tentatively, D is TRBD2 (5 bases). This CDR3 is built from 16 residues. The V end was cut by 3 bases, the J end by 3 bases, with 18 bases between. Per germline, CDR1 LGHDT and CDR2 YNNKEL (reference sequence). The CDR3 bases are TGTGCCAGCAGCCAGGGAGCCGACTGGATTAACTACGAGCAGTACTTC. Translation gives CASSQGADWINYEQYF.

The sample holds many counts of this clonotype. The chain recombines TRBV29-1 with TRBJ2-7, with 11 bases lining up with TRBD1. Germline trimming cut 5 bases from V and 4 bases from J; bases unmatched to any gene: 7. This CDR3 is 14 amino acids long. Germline CDR1 is SQVTM and CDR2 is ANQGSEA. CDR3 protein: CSVCRGQGGYEQYF. CDR3 sequence (DNA): TGCAGCGTTTGTAGGGGACAGGGGGGTTACGAGCAGTACTTC.

About this clonotype: Since the CDR3 does not end with the conserved phenylalanine or tryptophan, this likely comes from a read error. The DNA is omitted, as the CDR3 cannot be located on it reliably, and the CDR3 follows TCRdb's listing. The gene calls are TRBV7-2 and TRBJ1-1. CDR1 and CDR2 from the germline V gene are SGHTA and FQGNSA. The CDR3 length equals 11 residues, ends included. The CDR3: CASRQAGTANY.

This clonotype was seen only once. CDR3 region: CATSSQLAGWYEQYF. Written as DNA, the CDR3 is TGTGCCACCAGCAGCCAGCTAGCGGGGTGGTACGAGCAGTACTTC. The chain uses TRBV15 and TRBJ2-7, with 9 nucleotides matching TRBD2. CDR1 is LNHNV and CDR2 is YYDKDF in the germline V gene (reference sequence). The length of the CDR3 is 15 residues. J gave up 4 bases and V 3 bases, and 7 bases lay outside the gene matches.

V and J are TRBV25-1 and TRBJ1-6; D uncertain. The CDR3 covers 13 residues. CDR1 and CDR2 (germline): MGHDK, SYGVNS. V lost 8 bases and J 12 bases, leaving 17 bases between the germline ends. The CDR3 loop is CASSPSSLEPLHF. CDR3 nucleotides: TGTGCCAGCTCACCGTCGAGTTTAGAACCCCTCCACTTT.

The chain is built from TRBV5-1 and TRBJ2-7; TRBD2 matches 7 bases. The CDR3 is 15 residues long. Germline CDR1 is SGHRS and CDR2 is YFSETQ. V shed 5 bases and J 4 bases; nucleotides not matched to a gene: 12. The CDR3 DNA reads TGCGCCAGCAGTCAAACGGGAGGCGAAATGTACGAGCAGTACTTC. This sequence encodes CASSQTGGEMYEQYF.

The chain uses TRBV7-2 and TRBJ2-7; D call uncertain. Trimming cost V 8 bases and J 3 bases, with 17 bases left between them. Germline assignment: CDR1 SGHTA and CDR2 FQGNSA. The CDR3 length is 14 residues. Written as DNA, the CDR3 is TGTGCCAGCTCACCATGGGCTGAGTACTACGAGCAGTACTTC. As protein: CASSPWAEYYEQYF.

The V gene is TRBV25-1, the J gene TRBJ1-1; D possibly corresponds to TRBD1 (6 bases). From germline, CDR1 is MGHDK and CDR2 SYGVNS. V was trimmed by 7 bases and J by 1 base, leaving 16 bases between them. The CDR3 length is 15 residues. CDR3 sequence: CASNLSQGRNTEAFF. Here the CDR3 DNA reads TGTGCCAGCAACCTTTCACAGGGACGGAACACTGAAGCTTTCTTT.

The table lists this clonotype with many counts. The chain carries TRBV7-2 and TRBJ2-5; no clear D. The germline V gene has CDR1 SGHTA and CDR2 FQGNSA. V gave up 1 base and J gave up 4 bases, with 10 bases separating them. This CDR3 is built from 14 residues. CDR3 protein: CASSLGPPTETQYF. Written as DNA, the CDR3 is TGTGCCAGCAGCTTAGGTCCTCCTACAGAGACCCAGTACTTC.

The chain is built from TRBV20-1 and TRBJ1-4; D is possibly TRBD1 (6 bases). The CDR3 runs 16 residues. Germline V gene lookup returns CDR1 DFQATT and CDR2 SNEGSKA (reference sequence). V lost 1 base to trimming and J lost 5 bases, with 17 bases between them. In nucleotides, the CDR3 is TGCAGTGCTAGAGGGGCATGGACAGCTAAGAATGAAAAACTGTTTTTT. This encodes CSARGAWTAKNEKLFF.

In its sample, this clonotype was seen many times. The chain recombines TRBV7-2 with TRBJ1-1; D unresolved. Germline CDR1 is SGHTA and CDR2 is FQGNSA. The CDR3 has 12 amino acids. V lost 5 bases and J 10 bases, leaving 14 bases between the germline ends. CDR3 bases: TGTGCCAGCAGCATGGTTGGCGCGGGAGCTTTCTTT. This gives the protein CASSMVGAGAFF.